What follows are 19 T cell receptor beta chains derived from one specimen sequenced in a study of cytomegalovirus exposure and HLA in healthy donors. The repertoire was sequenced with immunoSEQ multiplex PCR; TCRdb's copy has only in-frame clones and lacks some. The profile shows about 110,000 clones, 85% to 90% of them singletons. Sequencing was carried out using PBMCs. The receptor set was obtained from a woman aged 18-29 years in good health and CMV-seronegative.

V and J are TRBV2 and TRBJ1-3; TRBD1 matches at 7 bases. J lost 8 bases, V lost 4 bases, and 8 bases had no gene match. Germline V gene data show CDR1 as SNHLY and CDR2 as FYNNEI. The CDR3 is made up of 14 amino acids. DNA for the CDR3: TGTGCCAGCAGTGGAGGACAGGCAGGGGACACCATATATTTT. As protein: CASSGGQAGDTIYF.

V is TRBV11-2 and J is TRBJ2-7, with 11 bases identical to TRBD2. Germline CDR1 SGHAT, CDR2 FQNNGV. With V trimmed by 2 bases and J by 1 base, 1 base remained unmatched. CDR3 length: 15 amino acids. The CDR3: CASSLRLAGSYEQYF. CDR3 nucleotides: TGTGCCAGCAGCTTACGACTAGCGGGATCCTACGAGCAGTACTTC.

CDR3 region: CASSFYGGHIGEQYF. Here the CDR3 DNA reads TGTGCCAGCAGCTTCTATGGGGGCCACATTGGGGAGCAGTACTTC. The J gene is TRBJ2-7, the V gene TRBV5-6; D possibly corresponds to TRBD1 (6 bases). Per the germline V gene, CDR1 is SGHDT and CDR2 is YYEEEE. The CDR3 totals 15 residues. The germline V and J ends were trimmed by 2 bases and 7 bases, with 19 bases remaining between them.

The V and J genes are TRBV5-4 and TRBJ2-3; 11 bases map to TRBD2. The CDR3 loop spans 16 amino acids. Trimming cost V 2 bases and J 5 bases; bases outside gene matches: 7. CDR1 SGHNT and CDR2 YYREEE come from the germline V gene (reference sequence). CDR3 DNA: TGTGCCAGCAGCTTCCTAGCGGGGGGAGTGCTAGATACGCAGTATTTT. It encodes CASSFLAGGVLDTQYF.

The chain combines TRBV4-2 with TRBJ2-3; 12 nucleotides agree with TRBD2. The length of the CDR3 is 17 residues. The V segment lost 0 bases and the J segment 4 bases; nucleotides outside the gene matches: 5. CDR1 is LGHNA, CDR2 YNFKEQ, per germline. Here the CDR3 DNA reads TGTGCCAGCAGCCAAGAAGCGCTAGCGGGGGGGCCAGATACGCAGTATTTT. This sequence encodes CASSQEALAGGPDTQYF.

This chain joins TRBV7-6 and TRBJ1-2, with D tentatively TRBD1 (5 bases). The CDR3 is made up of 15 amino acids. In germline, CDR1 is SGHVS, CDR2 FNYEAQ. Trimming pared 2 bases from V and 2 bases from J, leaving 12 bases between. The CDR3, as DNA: TGTGCCAGCAGCTTAAGGTCGGGACTCAACTATGGCTACACCTTC. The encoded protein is CASSLRSGLNYGYTF.

In DNA form, the CDR3 reads TGTGCCAGTAGTAACCTAGCGGAGTTCACAGATACGCAGTATTTT. Its protein is CASSNLAEFTDTQYF. The chain carries TRBV19 and TRBJ2-3, with 7 bases lining up with TRBD2. With V trimmed by 4 bases and J by 2 bases, 6 bases remained unmatched. This CDR3 has 15 amino acids. The germline V gene encodes CDR1 LNHDA and CDR2 SQIVND (reference sequence).

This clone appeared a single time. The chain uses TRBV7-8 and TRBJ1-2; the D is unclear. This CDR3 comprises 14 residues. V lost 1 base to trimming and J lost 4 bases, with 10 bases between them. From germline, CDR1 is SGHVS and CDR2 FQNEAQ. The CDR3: CASSLDRGTYGYTF. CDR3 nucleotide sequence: TGTGCCAGCAGCTTAGATCGGGGAACCTATGGCTACACCTTC.

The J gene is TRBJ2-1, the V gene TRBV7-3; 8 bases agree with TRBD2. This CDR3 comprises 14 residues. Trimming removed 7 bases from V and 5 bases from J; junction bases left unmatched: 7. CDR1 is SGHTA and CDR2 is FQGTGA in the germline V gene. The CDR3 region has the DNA TGTGCCAGCACCTCCGGGGGGGGAGACAATGAGCAGTTCTTC. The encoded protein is CASTSGGGDNEQFF.

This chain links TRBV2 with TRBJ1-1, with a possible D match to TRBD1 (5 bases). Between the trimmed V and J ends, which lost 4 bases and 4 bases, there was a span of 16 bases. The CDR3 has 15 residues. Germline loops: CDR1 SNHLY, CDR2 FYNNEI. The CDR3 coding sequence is TGTGCCAGCAGTGTAGATCGGGGGTCGGGCACTGAAGCTTTCTTT. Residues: CASSVDRGSGTEAFF.

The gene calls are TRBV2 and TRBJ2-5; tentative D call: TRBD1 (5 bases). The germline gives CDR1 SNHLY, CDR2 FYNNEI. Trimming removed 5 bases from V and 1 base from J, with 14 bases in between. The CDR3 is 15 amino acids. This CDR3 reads CASSWGRGIQETQYF. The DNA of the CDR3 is TGTGCCAGCAGTTGGGGCAGAGGAATCCAAGAGACCCAGTACTTC.

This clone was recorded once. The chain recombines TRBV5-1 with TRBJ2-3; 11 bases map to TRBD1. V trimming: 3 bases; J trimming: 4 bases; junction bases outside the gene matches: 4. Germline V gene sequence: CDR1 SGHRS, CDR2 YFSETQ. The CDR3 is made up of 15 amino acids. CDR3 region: CASSYPGQGADTQYF. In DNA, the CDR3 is TGCGCCAGCAGCTACCCGGGACAGGGGGCAGATACGCAGTATTTT.

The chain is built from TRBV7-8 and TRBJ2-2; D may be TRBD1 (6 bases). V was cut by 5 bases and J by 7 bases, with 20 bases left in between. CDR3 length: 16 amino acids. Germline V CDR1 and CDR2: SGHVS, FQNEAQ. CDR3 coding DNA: TGTGCCAGCAGCCTCTCATTAGCAGGGGCGGGCGGGGAGCTGTTTTTT. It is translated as CASSLSLAGAGGELFF.

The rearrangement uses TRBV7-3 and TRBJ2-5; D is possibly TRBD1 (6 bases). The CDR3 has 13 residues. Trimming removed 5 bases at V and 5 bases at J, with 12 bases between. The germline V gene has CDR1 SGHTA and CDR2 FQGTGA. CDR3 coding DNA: TGTGCCAGCAGCGTAGACACAGGGGAGACCCAGTACTTC. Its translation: CASSVDTGETQYF.

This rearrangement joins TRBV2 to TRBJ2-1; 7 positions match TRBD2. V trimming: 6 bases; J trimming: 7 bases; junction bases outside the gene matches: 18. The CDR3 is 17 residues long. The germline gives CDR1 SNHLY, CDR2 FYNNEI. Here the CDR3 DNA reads TGTGCCAGCAGGCCCCCTGATTTGGGGGAGGGTGTAAATGAGCAGTTCTTC. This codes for CASRPPDLGEGVNEQFF.

The CDR3 spells CATSEGSPRRGYTF. CDR3 DNA: TGTGCCACCTCCGAGGGCAGCCCTCGACGTGGCTACACCTTC. J is TRBJ1-2 and V is TRBV6-5; D gene uncertain. Trimming cost V 10 bases and J 7 bases, with 22 bases left between them. CDR1 is MNHEY and CDR2 is SVGAGI in the germline V gene. This CDR3 has 14 residues.

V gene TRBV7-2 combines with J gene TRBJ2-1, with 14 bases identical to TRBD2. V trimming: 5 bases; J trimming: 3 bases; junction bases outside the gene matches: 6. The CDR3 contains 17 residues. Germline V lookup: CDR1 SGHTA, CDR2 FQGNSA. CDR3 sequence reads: CASSPRLAGGFYNEQFF. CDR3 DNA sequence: TGTGCCAGCAGCCCTCGACTAGCGGGAGGGTTCTACAATGAGCAGTTCTTC.

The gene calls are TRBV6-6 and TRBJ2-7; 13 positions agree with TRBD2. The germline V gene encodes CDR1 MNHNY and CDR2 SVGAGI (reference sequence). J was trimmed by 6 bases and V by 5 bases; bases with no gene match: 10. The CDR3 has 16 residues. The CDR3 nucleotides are TGTGCCAGCAGTGCCAACGGACTAGCGGGAGTATCCGAGCAGTACTTC. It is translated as CASSANGLAGVSEQYF.

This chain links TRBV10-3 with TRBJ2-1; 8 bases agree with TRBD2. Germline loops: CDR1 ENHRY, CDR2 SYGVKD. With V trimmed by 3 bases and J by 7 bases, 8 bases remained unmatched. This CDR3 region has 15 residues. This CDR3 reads CAISDGQREINEQFF. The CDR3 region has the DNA TGTGCCATCAGTGACGGCCAGCGGGAGATAAATGAGCAGTTCTTC.